One sample yielded the 3 T cell receptor beta chains listed below, sequenced in a study of CD8+ T cells in alopecia areata. Stated treatment: oral pan-JAK inhibitor, 5-10 mg twice daily. In each case, RNA was isolated and then reverse transcribed into cDNA as the sequencing template. Sequencing was performed with immunoSEQ multiplex PCR; in TCRdb, only in-frame clones are kept and a portion is missing. The repertoire consists of about 220,000 clones, with approximately 57% occurring once and the leading ten covering roughly 1.4%. The material was CD4+ T cells sorted from blood, obtained at week 4, from a patient treated with tofacitinib. Receptors originate from a human donor with alopecia areata.

This clone was found once. The chain joins TRBV29-1 to TRBJ1-2; D gene ambiguous. Between the trimmed V and J ends, which lost 3 bases and 6 bases, there was a span of 8 bases. From germline, CDR1 is SQVTM and CDR2 ANQGSEA. The CDR3 extends over 11 amino acids. The DNA of the CDR3 is TGCAGCGTTGAGATGGCAGATGGCTACACCTTC. This gives the protein CSVEMADGYTF.

This clone turned up a few times. Other DNA sequences in this specimen translate into the identical CDR3. The chain has TRBV25-1 and TRBJ2-3; perhaps D is TRBD1 or TRBD2 (6 bases each). This CDR3 is 14 amino acids long. The germline V and J ends were trimmed by 8 bases and 2 bases, with 14 bases remaining between them. Germline V lookup: CDR1 MGHDK, CDR2 SYGVNS. The CDR3 region is CASARGLPTDTQYF. DNA for the CDR3: TGTGCCAGCGCCAGGGGACTTCCCACAGATACGCAGTATTTT.

The chain joins TRBV7-3 to TRBJ1-2; 10 bases match TRBD1. The CDR3 consists of 17 residues. CDR1 is SGHTA, CDR2 FQGTGA, per germline. With V trimmed by 0 bases and J by 6 bases, 10 bases remained unmatched. CDR3 DNA sequence: TGTGCCAGCAGCTTAACTTACGACAGGGGGCGAGAGCATGGCTACACCTTC. Translation: CASSLTYDRGREHGYTF.